These 25 T cell receptor beta chains share one sample of origin, sequenced in a study of response to subunit inactivated influenza vaccine. TCRdb re-called the RT-PCR reads through MiXCR, storing one row per CDR3 protein. The data show 750,000 to 850,000 distinct CDR3 sequences, with about 18% seen just once and roughly 11% held by the top ten. Sequences were derived from PBMCs from blood, sampled approximately 5 days after vaccination. The origin of the receptors is a man in his fifties or sixties who received an inactivated influenza vaccine.

This clonotype has a handful of counts. The V call is TRBV18, the J call TRBJ1-1; tentatively, D is TRBD1 (6 bases). The V gene's germline CDR1 is KGHSH and CDR2 LQKENI. Trimming left V 3 bases short and J 7 bases short, with 15 bases between. The CDR3 covers 14 residues. CDR3 nucleotide sequence: TGTGCCAGCTCACCCCGGATGGGACACCATGAAGCTTTCTTT. It yields the protein CASSPRMGHHEAFF.

The sample holds a few counts of this clonotype. V and J are TRBV7-2 and TRBJ1-6; 8 positions match TRBD1. Trimming removed 5 bases from V and 7 bases from J; junction bases left unmatched: 7. This CDR3 spans 15 amino acids. Per germline, CDR1 SGHTA and CDR2 FQGNSA. The CDR3 protein is CASSPRAGGNSPLHF. CDR3 nucleotide sequence: TGTGCCAGCAGCCCTAGAGCAGGGGGCAATTCACCCCTCCACTTT.

The chain carries TRBV29-1 and TRBJ1-5; TRBD1 is a possible D gene (6 bases). Germline CDR1 and CDR2: SQVTM and ANQGSEA. The CDR3 covers 13 residues. Trimming left V 6 bases short and J 1 base short, with 10 bases between. The CDR3 sequence is CSVGQTSNQPQHF. DNA of the CDR3: TGCAGCGTCGGACAGACAAGCAATCAGCCCCAGCATTTT.

This clonotype has a handful of counts. The chain has TRBV12-3 or TRBV12-4 and TRBJ1-1; D is possibly TRBD1 (5 bases). The CDR3 loop spans 14 amino acids. V gave up 8 bases and J gave up 0 bases, with 13 bases separating them. The CDR3 here is CASERGAMNTEAFF. CDR3 bases: TGTGCCAGCGAGAGAGGGGCCATGAACACTGAAGCTTTCTTT.

The genes are TRBV6-5 and TRBJ2-7; no definite D call. Germline V lookup: CDR1 MNHEY, CDR2 SVGAGI. The V gene lost 3 bases and the J gene lost 3 bases, with 9 bases spanning the gap. The CDR3 is 13 amino acids. In DNA form, the CDR3 reads TGTGCCAGCAGTTATAGGGCCTACTACGAGCAGTACTTC. Translation: CASSYRAYYEQYF.

This clonotype was observed a handful of times. The chain carries TRBV6-1 and TRBJ1-4; D not certain. Trimming removed 6 bases from V and 8 bases from J, with 16 bases in between. The CDR3 consists of 14 residues. The germline CDR1 and CDR2 sequences are MNHNS and SASEGT. DNA of the CDR3: TGTGCCAGCAGCCCTCGGTCAGGCGGGGAAAAACTGTTTTTT. It codes for CASSPRSGGEKLFF.

The table lists this clonotype with a few counts. J is TRBJ2-7 and V is TRBV4-1; TRBD1 or TRBD2 may be the D gene (5 bases each). The germline CDR1 and CDR2 sequences are MGHRA and YSYEKL. With 6 bases removed from V and 5 bases from J, the gap between germline ends came to 17 bases. CDR3 length: 14 amino acids. CDR3 sequence: CASRHLGRTDEQYF. The CDR3 DNA reads TGCGCCAGCAGACACCTGGGACGGACGGACGAGCAGTACTTC.

This clonotype was seen only a few times. V is TRBV20-1 and J is TRBJ2-1, with D tentatively TRBD2 (7 bases). Germline V gene data show CDR1 as DFQATT and CDR2 as SNEGSKA (reference sequence). Trimming removed 1 base at V and 0 bases at J, with 16 bases between. This CDR3 spans 17 amino acids. This CDR3 reads CSARGTLGGASYNEQFF. The CDR3 coding sequence is TGCAGTGCTAGAGGGACTTTGGGGGGGGCCTCCTACAATGAGCAGTTCTTC.

The V and J genes are TRBV21-1 and TRBJ2-6. TRBV21-1 is noted as a pseudogene. The CDR3 spans 20 residues. The CDR3 sequence is CASSKALSLTYRSGANVLTF. The CDR3 DNA is TGTGCCAGCAGCAAAGCGCTTTCACTTACCTACCGCTCTGGGGCCAACGTCCTGACTTTC.

In DNA, the CDR3 is TGTGCCAGCAGTGATGGCTACTATGGCTACACCTTC. Protein: CASSDGYYGYTF. The rearrangement uses TRBV2 and TRBJ1-2; D uncertain. The germline V gene encodes CDR1 SNHLY and CDR2 FYNNEI. V lost 3 bases to trimming and J lost 3 bases, with 5 bases between them. The CDR3 has 12 amino acids.

The CDR3 loop is CASRKDSANTGELFF. CDR3 in DNA: TGTGCCAGCAGAAAGGACAGTGCGAACACCGGGGAGCTGTTTTTT. This chain connects TRBV5-5 to TRBJ2-2, with D possibly being TRBD1 (6 bases). CDR3 size: 15 residues. Trimming took 5 bases from V and 0 from J, leaving 11 bases between them. CDR1 is SGHKS, CDR2 YYEKEE, per germline (reference sequence).

This clonotype came up a few times. The genes are TRBV28 and TRBJ2-1, with 8 bases lining up with TRBD2. Germline V gene lookup returns CDR1 MDHEN and CDR2 SYDVKM. V was clipped by 5 bases and J by 7 bases; unmatched bases: 22. This CDR3 contains 19 residues. The CDR3, as DNA: TGTGCCAGCAGTGACACCCGGGGGGGGATACGGCCCCGGTTGAATGAGCAGTTCTTC. Protein product: CASSDTRGGIRPRLNEQFF.

The J gene is TRBJ2-1, the V gene TRBV5-1; TRBD2 agrees at 9 bases. With 6 bases clipped from V and 8 bases from J, the junction kept 15 bases outside the gene matches. Per germline, CDR1 SGHRS and CDR2 YFSETQ. The CDR3 is made up of 16 amino acids. The CDR3 reads CASTPPGTSFYHEQFF. The CDR3 DNA sequence: TGCGCCAGCACCCCCCCCGGGACTAGCTTTTATCATGAGCAGTTCTTC.

The V gene is TRBV12-3 or TRBV12-4, the J gene TRBJ2-2; 8 nucleotides match TRBD1. With V trimmed by 5 bases and J by 0 bases, 5 bases remained unmatched. CDR3 length: 16 residues. The chain's CDR3 is CASSKGTGANTGELFF. Written as DNA, the CDR3 is TGTGCCAGCAGTAAAGGGACAGGAGCGAACACCGGGGAGCTGTTTTTT.

V is TRBV6-2 or TRBV6-3 and J is TRBJ1-1, with 7 bases aligning to TRBD1. The V gene end was trimmed by 6 bases and the J gene end by 2 bases; junction bases not matched to a gene: 9. The CDR3 is 15 amino acids. Looked up from germline, CDR1 is MNHEY and CDR2 is SVGEGT. The CDR3 bases are TGTGCCAGCAGGAAGACAGGGAATGGAAACACTGAAGCTTTCTTT. Its protein product is CASRKTGNGNTEAFF.

The chain combines TRBV3-1 with TRBJ1-4; D gene uncertain. Between the trimmed V and J ends, which lost 5 bases and 4 bases, there was a span of 11 bases. CDR1 and CDR2 from the germline V gene are LGHDT and YNNKEL (reference sequence). The CDR3 length is 14 residues. The CDR3, as DNA: TGTGCCAGCAGCGGAGGCCACGGTAATGAAAAACTGTTTTTT. Its translation: CASSGGHGNEKLFF.

This clonotype was seen a handful of times. This chain connects TRBV5-1 to TRBJ2-7; maybe TRBD1 (6 bases). V dropped 4 bases and J dropped 2 bases, with 10 bases sitting between them. The CDR3 spans 13 residues. Per germline, CDR1 SGHRS and CDR2 YFSETQ. The chain's CDR3 is CASSIDRTYEQYF. CDR3 nucleotide sequence: TGCGCCAGCAGCATAGACAGGACCTACGAGCAGTACTTC.

This clonotype occurred a few times. This chain joins TRBV7-3 and TRBJ2-7; perhaps TRBD1 as D (6 bases). The CDR3 has 14 amino acids. CDR1 and CDR2 from the germline V gene are SGHTA and FQGTGA. Trimming cost V 8 bases and J 5 bases, with 19 bases left between them. The chain's CDR3 is CASSPDRSSNEQYF. The CDR3 DNA is TGTGCCAGCTCCCCCGACAGGTCTTCCAACGAGCAGTACTTC.

This clonotype was observed a handful of times. The J gene is TRBJ1-4, the V gene TRBV15, with D unclear. Germline-derived CDR1 and CDR2 are LNHNV and YYDKDF (reference sequence). V lost 3 bases to trimming and J lost 0 bases, with 8 bases between them. This CDR3 is built from 15 residues. CDR3 in DNA: TGTGCCACCAGCAGGCTAGGTGCAACTAATGAAAAACTGTTTTTT. Its translation: CATSRLGATNEKLFF. The full variable domain, its missing parts supplied by reference TRBV15 and TRBJ1-4, is DAMVIQNPRYQVTQFGKPVTLSCSQTLNHNVMYWYQQKSSQAPKLLFHYYDKDFNNEADTPDNFQSRRPNTSFCFLDIRSPGLGDTAMYLCATSRLGATNEKLFFGSGTQLSVL.

This clonotype appeared a few times. The genes are TRBV19 and TRBJ1-5; no clear D gene. This CDR3 spans 13 amino acids. From germline, CDR1 is LNHDA and CDR2 SQIVND (reference sequence). Trimming took 1 base from V and 4 from J, leaving 5 bases between them. The CDR3 loop reads CASSIAWNQPQHF. In nucleotides, the CDR3 is TGTGCCAGTAGTATAGCCTGGAATCAGCCCCAGCATTTT.

This clonotype has just a few counts. The J gene is TRBJ1-2, the V gene TRBV5-1; unclear D gene. The V gene lost 0 bases and the J gene lost 7 bases, with 10 bases spanning the gap. The germline gives CDR1 SGHRS, CDR2 YFSETQ. The CDR3 contains 13 residues. The CDR3 here is CASSLDGPPGYTF. The CDR3 DNA reads as TGCGCCAGCAGCTTGGATGGGCCCCCTGGCTACACCTTC.

The chain links TRBV5-1 to TRBJ1-2, with 7 bases that match TRBD1. The CDR3 has 15 residues. Trimming removed 2 bases from V and 4 bases from J; junction bases left unmatched: 8. CDR1 and CDR2 (germline): SGHRS, YFSETQ. The CDR3 reads CASSLRTGAGYGYTF. DNA for the CDR3: TGCGCCAGCAGCTTACGAACAGGGGCGGGCTATGGCTACACCTTC.

V usage is TRBV2 and J usage is TRBJ2-2; TRBD1 or TRBD2 may be the D gene (5 bases each). Between the trimmed V and J ends, which lost 4 bases and 1 base, there was a span of 7 bases. This CDR3 spans 14 amino acids. Germline-derived CDR1 and CDR2 are SNHLY and FYNNEI. The CDR3 nucleotides read TGTGCCAGCAGTGGGGGGATGAACACCGGGGAGCTGTTTTTT. Translation: CASSGGMNTGELFF. Complete variable domain (other parts from reference TRBV2 and TRBJ2-2): EPEVTQTPSHQVTQMGQEVILRCVPISNHLYFYWYRQILGQKVEFLVSFYNNEISEKSEIFDDQFSVERPDGSNFTLKIRSTKLEDSAMYFCASSGGMNTGELFFGEGSRLTVL.

This clonotype turned up a few times. V gene TRBV5-8 combines with J gene TRBJ1-4; D may be TRBD1 (5 bases). This CDR3 region has 15 residues. The V end was cut by 6 bases, the J end by 7 bases, with 19 bases between. Germline values: CDR1 SGHTS, CDR2 YDEGEE. CDR3 in DNA: TGTGCCAGCACGCAGAACGGGGGAGCTTCTGAAAAACTGTTTTTT. Its translation: CASTQNGGASEKLFF.

The chain has TRBV29-1 and TRBJ1-4; TRBD1 might be the D (6 bases). Germline V gives CDR1 SQVTM, CDR2 ANQGSEA. The CDR3 is 12 residues long. Trimming took off 7 bases at V and 3 bases at J, with 9 bases between the two ends. In nucleotides, the CDR3 is TGCAGCGCCCAGGGGTCTAATGAAAAACTGTTTTTT. Translating gives CSAQGSNEKLFF.